This T cell receptor beta chain was identified during a study of T cell repertoires in Merkel cell carcinoma (dated by TCRdb to about 2019). Notes on the research overall: The study excluded patients who had received intralesional immunotherapy or systemic immune checkpoint blockade before the biopsy. The MCPyV-specific clonotypes were initially defined from expanded tumor-infiltrating lymphocytes through tetramer sorting, cloning and paired TCR sequencing. To be included, a participant needed a diagnosis of MCPyV-positive Merkel cell carcinoma and tumor-infiltrating lymphocytes that had been successfully expanded in vitro. Study-level results and caveats: The study did not examine normal tissue biopsies.

The immunoSEQ assay was used for TRB CDR3 sequencing and data processing of tumor genomic DNA. TCRdb obtained this table from immuneACCESS and retained in-frame rearrangements with V and J assigned. These tables miss some clones; where compared with another copy, unresolved V genes account for less than half of the shortfall, and the remainder is unexplained. This sample gives 15,000 or so clones in total; around four fifths of them show up just once. The top ten clonotypes cover 15% to 20% of the sample. Taken from cysteine to phenylalanine, the CDR3 has 16 residues. The CDR3 DNA has 48 bases and is translated from base 1. The germline V gene specifies SNHLY as CDR1 and FYNNEI as CDR2. At the junction V is shortened by 3 bases and J by 5 bases; bases outside the gene matches: 7. Every study subject tested positive for serum antibodies to T-antigen and had biopsy-confirmed Merkel cell carcinoma that was MCPyV-positive. Genomic DNA was extracted from six adjacent 10-micron frozen tumor sections without cell sorting or culture. Optimal cutting temperature compound was used to freeze tumor biopsy tissue measuring roughly 5 x 5 x 5 mm. Hematoxylin and eosin scout sections confirmed abundant Merkel cell carcinoma and infiltrating cells in the frozen biopsy.

Of note for this clone: Its cognate antigen has yet to be identified. No base quality information exists; no much larger clone differs at one position.

The sample consisted of tumor tissue. This chain is built from TRBV2 and TRBJ2-1, with 10 junctional bases fitting TRBD2. This receptor was obtained from an adult with Merkel cell carcinoma. The CDR3 here reads CASSEPSGREDNEQFF. The nucleotide sequence reads as follows: TGTGCCAGCAGTGAGCCTAGCGGGAGAGAAGACAATGAGCAGTTCTTC.